A single sample is the source of the 5 T cell receptor beta chains below, sequenced in a study of cytomegalovirus exposure and HLA in healthy donors. Primers: 60 Vbeta forward and 13 Jbeta reverse. The table came from immunoSEQ multiplex PCR; TCRdb's copy has only in-frame clones and leaves some out. The sample shows about 140,000 clones, about three quarters of them seen only once. The specimen sequenced was PBMCs. These receptors came from a middle-aged man in good health and CMV-seronegative.

The chain carries TRBV6-5 and TRBJ2-1, with D uncertain. The CDR3 is 15 amino acids. Germline V gene lookup returns CDR1 MNHEY and CDR2 SVGAGI. The V gene lost 5 bases and the J gene lost 4 bases, with 15 bases spanning the gap. The DNA of the CDR3 is TGTGCCAGCAGTAGAAATAATCTTGCGTACAATGAGCAGTTCTTC. Protein sequence: CASSRNNLAYNEQFF.

This chain connects TRBV7-2 to TRBJ1-2; a weak D match, TRBD1 (5 bases). CDR1 and CDR2 from the germline V gene are SGHTA and FQGNSA. The CDR3 sequence is 13 residues long. V lost 4 bases to trimming and J lost 4 bases, with 10 bases between them. CDR3 sequence: CASSSGGGYGYTF. As DNA, the CDR3 is TGTGCCAGCAGCTCCGGGGGGGGCTATGGCTACACCTTC.

The V and J genes are TRBV27 and TRBJ1-6; D possibly corresponds to TRBD1 (6 bases). Between the trimmed V and J ends, which lost 4 bases and 7 bases, there was a span of 17 bases. The CDR3 has 16 amino acids. Germline CDR1 reads MNHEY; CDR2 reads SMNVEV (reference sequence). The DNA of the CDR3 is TGTGCCAGCAGTTCGTACGCCTCCGGACAGAATTCACCCCTCCACTTT. This gives the protein CASSSYASGQNSPLHF.

The V call is TRBV23-1, the J call TRBJ1-2; the match to TRBD1 covers 7 bases. TRBV23-1 is marked as an open reading frame, function uncertain. V shed 2 bases and J 8 bases; nucleotides not matched to a gene: 8. CDR3 length: 14 amino acids. The CDR3 here is CASSQVPGGRGYTF. The DNA for the CDR3 is TGCGCCAGCAGTCAAGTTCCAGGGGGGAGAGGCTACACCTTC.

There are a few counts of this clone. The gene calls are TRBV18 and TRBJ2-7; weak D call: TRBD2 (5 bases). CDR1 and CDR2 (germline): KGHSH, LQKENI. CDR3 size: 15 residues. V shed 3 bases and J shed 0 bases, with 12 bases lying between them. In DNA form, the CDR3 reads TGTGCCAGCTCACCGAGCGGCAAGAACTCCTACGAGCAGTACTTC. Its protein product is CASSPSGKNSYEQYF.